The following is a TCR beta chain sequence with its context. Its target is unknown. The sample is drawn from a study of PD-1 blockade in classical Hodgkin lymphoma. Time point of the sample: cycle 4 day 1 (C4D1), after five to seven weeks of nivolumab. Every one of the patients relapsed after autologous stem cell transplantation (brentuximab vedotin exposure was variable). It was by magnetic negative selection that CD4+ T cells were purified from thawed PBMCs. Study findings and constraints: Newly diagnosed patients and complete responders had comparable diversity at baseline.

TCRdb's table, derived via immunoSEQ multiplex PCR, lists solely in-frame clones and lacks some. Of roughly 30,000 clones detected, around 80% appear once; the ten largest clones hold approximately 0.82%. Germline CDR1 and CDR2: SGHVS and FQNEAQ. This CDR3 contains 17 residues. Germline trimming cut 0 bases from V and 0 bases from J; bases unmatched to any gene: 2. The chain links TRBV7-8 to TRBJ2-3, with 11 bases fitting TRBD2. The TCR originated in a human donor with classical Hodgkin lymphoma. The sample in question was CD4+ T cells from blood, obtained before the fourth cycle of nivolumab. The CDR3 sequence: CASSLAPSGGSTDTQYF. In DNA, the CDR3 is TGTGCCAGCAGCTTAGCCCCTAGCGGGGGGAGCACAGATACGCAGTATTTT.